Each of the 23 T cell receptor beta chains below was sequenced from the same sample in a study of T-cell reconstitution after alpha-beta-depleted transplantation in children. The TCRbeta library incorporated unique molecular identifiers. TCRdb re-analysed the PCR reads in MiXCR, keeping a single row per CDR3 protein. The sample yields around 400,000 distinct CDR3 sequences, 20% seen once. The material sequenced was PBMCs from the stem cell graft donor, taken from the stem cell graft. These receptors were obtained from a human donor who donated a stem cell graft to a child with acute myeloid leukemia.

This clonotype appeared a few times. This may come from a read error, since a much larger clone is one base off. Here the CDR3 omits its conserved ending phenylalanine or tryptophan, so a read error is the likely source. This sequence joins TRBV24-1 and TRBJ2-3; the D gene is possibly TRBD1 (6 bases). CDR1 and CDR2 (germline): KGHDR, SFDVKD. The CDR3 length is 15 residues. V lost 3 bases to trimming and J lost 2 bases, with 11 bases between them. DNA for the CDR3: TGTGCCACCAGTGATCCCACAGGGTCCACAGATACGCAGTATATT. This translates into CATSDPTGSTDTQYI.

The rearrangement joins TRBV5-1 to TRBJ1-1; 8 bases map to TRBD1. Unmatched junction bases numbered 6, after V lost 4 bases and J lost 1 base. The length of the CDR3 is 15 residues. Germline CDR1 SGHRS, CDR2 YFSETQ. For the CDR3, the DNA is TGCGCCAGCAGCGACCAGGGGGCGCAGAACACTGAAGCTTTCTTT. It codes for CASSDQGAQNTEAFF.

A note on this clonotype: Relative to the germline gene, one junction end is altered; a read error may explain this. The chain employs TRBV7-2 and TRBJ2-7; D is undetermined. The CDR3 extends over 14 amino acids. CDR1 SGHTA and CDR2 FQGNSA come from the germline V gene. DNA of the CDR3: TGTTCCAGCAGCTTGGGTTTGAGCCGTTACGAGCAGTACTTC. This codes for CSSSLGLSRYEQYF. The full variable domain, its missing parts supplied by reference TRBV7-2 and TRBJ2-7, is GAGVSQSPSNKVTEKGKDVELRCDPISGHTALYWYRQSLGQGLEFLIYFQGNSAPDKSGLPSDRFSAERTGGSVSTLTIQRTQQEDSAVYLCSSSLGLSRYEQYFGPGTRLTVT.

This chain links TRBV20-1 with TRBJ2-7, with TRBD2 matching 9 bases. The CDR3 has 12 residues. Unmatched junction bases numbered 4, after V lost 7 bases and J lost 3 bases. Germline CDR1 is DFQATT and CDR2 is SNEGSKA (reference sequence). The CDR3 DNA sequence: TGCAGTGTAGCGGGAGACCGCTACGAGCAGTACTTC. Its translation: CSVAGDRYEQYF.

The chain employs TRBV28 and TRBJ2-5, with D possibly called TRBD1 or TRBD2 (5 bases each). The CDR3 covers 14 residues. Trimming stripped 3 bases from V and 2 bases from J, with 10 bases between. In germline, CDR1 is MDHEN, CDR2 SYDVKM. CDR3 amino acids: CASSFPGLQETQYF. The CDR3, as DNA: TGTGCCAGCAGTTTCCCGGGGCTGCAAGAGACCCAGTACTTC.

The CDR3 bases are TGTGCCAGCAGCTGGGGGACAGGTGACTCCTACGAGCAGTACTTC. The encoded protein is CASSWGTGDSYEQYF. J is TRBJ2-7 and V is TRBV7-2, with 8 bases matching TRBD1. J was trimmed by 0 bases and V by 4 bases; bases with no gene match: 5. The CDR3 runs to 15 residues. The germline V gene has CDR1 SGHTA and CDR2 FQGNSA.

V gene TRBV6-2 or TRBV6-3 combines with J gene TRBJ1-2; perhaps TRBD1 as D (5 bases). Trimming pared 6 bases from V and 7 bases from J, leaving 9 bases between. CDR3 size: 11 residues. Per the germline V gene, CDR1 is MNHEY and CDR2 is SVGEGT. DNA for the CDR3: TGTGCCAGCAGCCCCAGGGTTGGCTACACCTTC. Protein: CASSPRVGYTF.

This clonotype occurred a few times. The rearrangement uses TRBV25-1 and TRBJ2-1, with 7 bases fitting TRBD1. The length of the CDR3 is 13 residues. The V and J ends lost 5 bases and 5 bases, in that order; junction bases with no gene match: 3. Germline lookup yields CDR1 MGHDK and CDR2 SYGVNS. CDR3 coding DNA: TGTGCCAGCAGTTGGGACAGAAACAATGAGCAGTTCTTC. It is translated as CASSWDRNNEQFF.

This clonotype was seen many times. This chain uses TRBV12-3 or TRBV12-4 with TRBJ2-1; no definite D call. The CDR3 contains 16 residues. Trimming took 6 bases from V and 0 from J, leaving 15 bases between them. The CDR3 nucleotides read TGTGCCAGCAGCACAAGTCAACTCAGCTCCTACAATGAGCAGTTCTTC. Protein sequence: CASSTSQLSSYNEQFF.

This rearrangement joins TRBV7-2 to TRBJ2-7, with a weak D call TRBD1 (5 bases). The germline CDR1 and CDR2 sequences are SGHTA and FQGNSA. V lost 4 bases and J lost 10, with 11 bases in between. The CDR3 sequence is 11 residues long. CDR3 amino acids: CASSSQGLQYF. DNA of the CDR3: TGTGCCAGCAGCTCCCAGGGTCTACAGTACTTC.

In this sample, this clonotype turned up a few times. The CDR3 region has the DNA TGTGCCACCAGCGATGAATACAATGAGCAGTTCTTC. Its protein product is CATSDEYNEQFF. The chain combines TRBV15 with TRBJ2-1; D is undetermined. Germline V CDR1 and CDR2: LNHNV, YYDKDF (reference sequence). This CDR3 comprises 12 residues. Trimming removed 5 bases from V and 4 bases from J, with 6 bases in between.

This clonotype was counted ten times or more. This chain joins TRBV20-1 and TRBJ2-1; tentative D call: TRBD1 (5 bases). The CDR3 loop spans 15 amino acids. V was cut by 0 bases and J by 2 bases, with 11 bases left in between. CDR1 and CDR2 from the germline V gene are DFQATT and SNEGSKA (reference sequence). This CDR3 is CSAREARATYNEQFF. CDR3 in DNA: TGCAGTGCTAGAGAAGCCAGGGCGACCTACAATGAGCAGTTCTTC.

This clonotype was counted many times. This sequence joins TRBV12-3 or TRBV12-4 and TRBJ2-3; 7 bases agree with TRBD1. The CDR3 totals 15 residues. The J segment lost 2 bases and the V segment lost 4 bases, leaving 6 bases of the junction unmatched. DNA for the CDR3: TGTGCCAGCAGTTACGAAGGACAGGCCACAGATACGCAGTATTTT. This translates into CASSYEGQATDTQYF.

This clonotype was observed at least ten times. The chain employs TRBV10-3 and TRBJ1-2; D is possibly TRBD1 (5 bases). Looked up from germline, CDR1 is ENHRY and CDR2 is SYGVKD. Trimming took 1 base from V and 4 from J, leaving 13 bases between them. This CDR3 has 15 residues. CDR3 bases: TGTGCCATCAGTGAGTACCAGACAAGGGGCTATGGCTACACCTTC. This encodes CAISEYQTRGYGYTF.

This clonotype has only a few counts. The chain employs TRBV20-1 and TRBJ1-5, with D possibly matching TRBD1 (6 bases). The V end lost 4 bases, the J end lost 0 bases, and 7 bases lay between the germline ends. The CDR3 has 13 amino acids. CDR1 is DFQATT, CDR2 SNEGSKA, per germline (reference sequence). As DNA, the CDR3 is TGCAGTGCTAACAGGGTTAGCAATCAGCCCCAGCATTTT. Protein product: CSANRVSNQPQHF.

As concerns this clonotype: One junction end does not reproduce the germline sequence, and a read error may be involved. This sequence joins TRBV20-1 and TRBJ2-5; 7 bases are a match to TRBD1. The CDR3 extends over 14 amino acids. CDR1 DFQATT and CDR2 SNEGSKA come from the germline V gene (reference sequence). CDR3 sequence: CSATTGTAREAQYF. For the CDR3, the DNA is TGCAGTGCTACCACCGGGACAGCAAGAGAGGCCCAGTACTTC.

This clonotype was picked up a small number of times. The chain uses TRBV10-3 and TRBJ2-3, with D possibly being TRBD1 or TRBD2 (5 bases each). Germline CDR1 ENHRY, CDR2 SYGVKD. The CDR3 totals 13 residues. V gave up 11 bases and J gave up 2 bases, with 14 bases separating them. The CDR3 DNA is TGTGCCGGCAGCAGGGACCTCACAGATACGCAGTATTTT. Encoded protein: CAGSRDLTDTQYF.

The chain recombines TRBV5-1 with TRBJ1-2, with 8 nucleotides matching TRBD1. The CDR3 is 13 residues long. Germline CDR1 is SGHRS and CDR2 is YFSETQ. Germline trimming cut 4 bases from V and 8 bases from J; bases unmatched to any gene: 7. The CDR3 region is CASSPDRDLGYTF. The CDR3 nucleotides read TGCGCCAGCAGCCCGGACAGGGATTTAGGCTACACCTTC.

The table lists this clonotype with many counts. The V and J genes are TRBV12-3 or TRBV12-4 and TRBJ2-7; TRBD1 is a possible D gene (6 bases). This CDR3 comprises 13 residues. The ends were cut back, 5 bases at V and 4 bases at J, with 12 bases in the middle. Written as DNA, the CDR3 is TGTGCCAGCAGTGTATTACAGGGTTACGAGCAGTACTTC. It codes for CASSVLQGYEQYF.

J is TRBJ2-7 and V is TRBV28; 9 bases match TRBD2. Germline V gives CDR1 MDHEN, CDR2 SYDVKM. The CDR3 length is 15 residues. The J segment lost 4 bases and the V segment lost 6 bases, leaving 10 bases of the junction unmatched. CDR3 DNA: TGTGCCAGCAGCCCACATAGCGGGAGTGCTTACGAGCAGTACTTC. It is translated as CASSPHSGSAYEQYF.

This clonotype occurred a few times. J is TRBJ1-5 and V is TRBV28; the D is unclear. Germline-derived CDR1 and CDR2 are MDHEN and SYDVKM. The CDR3 loop spans 15 amino acids. V lost 4 bases, J lost 0 bases, and 10 bases lay in between. The CDR3 DNA reads TGTGCCAGCAGTTCGATCCGCGGTAGCAATCAGCCCCAGCATTTT. It translates to CASSSIRGSNQPQHF. The full variable domain, completed using reference TRBV28 and TRBJ1-5, is DVKVTQSSRYLVKRTGEKVFLECVQDMDHENMFWYRQDPGLGLRLIYFSYDVKMKEKGDIPEGYSVSREKKERFSLILESASTNQTSMYLCASSSIRGSNQPQHFGDGTRLSIL.

The chain recombines TRBV19 with TRBJ2-7; weak D call: TRBD1 (6 bases). Trimming shortened V by 6 bases and J by 3 bases, and 21 bases separated the two germline ends. This CDR3 has 16 amino acids. The germline V gene has CDR1 LNHDA and CDR2 SQIVND (reference sequence). CDR3 region: CASRQAGAGKGYEQYF. The CDR3 nucleotides read TGTGCCAGTAGGCAAGCAGGGGCAGGGAAAGGCTACGAGCAGTACTTC.

This chain uses TRBV29-1 with TRBJ1-1; 8 bases map to TRBD1. This CDR3 contains 13 residues. Germline loops: CDR1 SQVTM, CDR2 ANQGSEA. Germline trimming cut 7 bases from V and 1 base from J; bases unmatched to any gene: 5. The CDR3: CSGRQGRNTEAFF. Written as DNA, the CDR3 is TGCAGCGGACGACAGGGGAGGAACACTGAAGCTTTCTTT.